This TCR beta chain was sequenced for a study of OX40 agonist ivuxolimab in advanced cancers. Study-wide context: Ivuxolimab is a fully human IgG2 antibody that activates OX40 (CD134). Enrolled patients in dose escalation had cancers that were hepatocellular carcinoma, melanoma, renal cell or head and neck cancer. Study-wide findings and caveats: At 0.1 to 3.0 mg/kg and by week 6, clonal expansion occurred in CD4+ and CD8+ blood T cells.

Turning to this clone: Its antigen is unidentified.

Measured with immunoSEQ multiplex PCR; TCRdb has only the in-frame clones, and not every one. The sample lists 90,000 to 100,000 clones, 75% to 90% occurring once. After removal of 3 bases from V and 10 bases from J, the junction contained 13 bases not matched to a gene. The V gene's germline CDR1 is KGHSH and CDR2 LQKENI. This CDR3 comprises 15 residues. Sequencing was performed on CD4+ or CD8+ T cells sorted from blood, taken in a trial of the OX40 agonist ivuxolimab. This clonotype originated in an adult with an advanced solid tumor such as melanoma, head and neck, liver or kidney cancer. The chain recombines TRBV18 with TRBJ1-1; 8 bases agree with TRBD1. The CDR3 nucleotides read TGTGCCAGCTCACCGGGACAGGAACTTAAAGGGGGAGCTTTCTTT. Its translation: CASSPGQELKGGAFF. Full variable domain (rest looked up from reference TRBV18 and TRBJ1-1): NAGVMQNPRHLVRRRGQEARLRCSPMKGHSHVYWYRQLPEEGLKFMVYLQKENIIDESGMPKERFSAEFPKEGPSILRIQQVVRGDSAAYFCASSPGQELKGGAFFGQGTRLTVV.